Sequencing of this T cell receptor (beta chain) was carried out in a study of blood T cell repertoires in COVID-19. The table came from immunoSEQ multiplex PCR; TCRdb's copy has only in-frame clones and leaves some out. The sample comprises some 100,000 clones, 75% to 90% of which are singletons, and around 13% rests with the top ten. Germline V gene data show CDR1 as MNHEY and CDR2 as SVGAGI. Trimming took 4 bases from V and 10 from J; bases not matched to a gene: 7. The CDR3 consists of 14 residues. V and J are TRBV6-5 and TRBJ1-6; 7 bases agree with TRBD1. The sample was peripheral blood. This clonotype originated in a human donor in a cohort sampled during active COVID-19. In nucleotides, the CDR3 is TGTGCCAGCAGTTTAGGGACAGTTCGGTCACCCCTCCACTTT. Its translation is CASSLGTVRSPLHF.